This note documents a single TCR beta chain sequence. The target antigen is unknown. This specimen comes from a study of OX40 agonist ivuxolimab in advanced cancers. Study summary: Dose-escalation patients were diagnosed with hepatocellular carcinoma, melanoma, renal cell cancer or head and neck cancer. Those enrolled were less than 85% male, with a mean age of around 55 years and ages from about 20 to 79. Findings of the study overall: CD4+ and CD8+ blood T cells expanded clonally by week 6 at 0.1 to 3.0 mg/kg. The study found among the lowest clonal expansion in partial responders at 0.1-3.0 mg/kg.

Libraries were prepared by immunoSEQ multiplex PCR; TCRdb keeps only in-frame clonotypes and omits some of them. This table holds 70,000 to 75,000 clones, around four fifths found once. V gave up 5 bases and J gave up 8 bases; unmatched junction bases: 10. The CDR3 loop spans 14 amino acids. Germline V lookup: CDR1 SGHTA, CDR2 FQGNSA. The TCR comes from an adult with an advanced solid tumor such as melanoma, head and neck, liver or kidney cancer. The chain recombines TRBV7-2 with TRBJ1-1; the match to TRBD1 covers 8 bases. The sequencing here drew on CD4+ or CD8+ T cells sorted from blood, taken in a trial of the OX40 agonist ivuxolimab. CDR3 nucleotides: TGTGCCAGCAGCGGCCCGGGACAGGCGAGAGAAGCTTTCTTT. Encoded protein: CASSGPGQAREAFF. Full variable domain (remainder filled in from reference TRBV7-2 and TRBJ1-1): GAGVSQSPSNKVTEKGKDVELRCDPISGHTALYWYRQSLGQGLEFLIYFQGNSAPDKSGLPSDRFSAERTGGSVSTLTIQRTQQEDSAVYLCASSGPGQAREAFFGQGTRLTVV.